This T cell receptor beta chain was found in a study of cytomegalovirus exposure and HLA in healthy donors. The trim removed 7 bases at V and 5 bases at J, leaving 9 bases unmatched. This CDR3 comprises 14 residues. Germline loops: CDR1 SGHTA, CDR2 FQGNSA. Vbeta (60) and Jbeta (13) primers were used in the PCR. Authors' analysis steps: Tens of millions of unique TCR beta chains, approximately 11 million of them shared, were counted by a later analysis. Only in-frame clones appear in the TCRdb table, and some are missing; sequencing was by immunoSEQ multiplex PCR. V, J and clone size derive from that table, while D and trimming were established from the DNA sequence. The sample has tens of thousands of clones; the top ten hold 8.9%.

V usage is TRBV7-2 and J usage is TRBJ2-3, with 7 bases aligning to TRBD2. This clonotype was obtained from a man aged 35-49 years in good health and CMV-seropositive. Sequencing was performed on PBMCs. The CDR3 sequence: CASKLRVAGDTQYF. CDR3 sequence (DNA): TGTGCCAGCAAATTGCGTGTAGCGGGAGATACGCAGTATTTT.